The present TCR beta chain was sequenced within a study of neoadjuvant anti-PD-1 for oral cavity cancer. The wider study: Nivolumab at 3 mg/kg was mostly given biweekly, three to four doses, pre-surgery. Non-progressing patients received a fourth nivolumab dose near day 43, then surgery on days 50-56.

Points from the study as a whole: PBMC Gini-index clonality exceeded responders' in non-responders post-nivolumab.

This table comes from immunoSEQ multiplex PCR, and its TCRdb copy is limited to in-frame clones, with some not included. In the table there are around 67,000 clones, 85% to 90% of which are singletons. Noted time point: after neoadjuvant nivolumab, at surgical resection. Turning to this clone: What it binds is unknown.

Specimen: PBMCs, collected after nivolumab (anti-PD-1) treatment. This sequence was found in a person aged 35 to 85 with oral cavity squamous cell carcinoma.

The CDR3 region has the DNA TGTGCCAGCAGCTCGGGACAGACCTACTATAATTCACCCCTCCACTTT. Protein: CASSSGQTYYNSPLHF. V gene TRBV7-9 combines with J gene TRBJ1-6; 7 bases are shared with TRBD1. CDR1 is SEHNR, CDR2 FQNEAQ, per germline (reference sequence). V gave up 4 bases and J gave up 3 bases; unmatched junction bases: 6. The CDR3 consists of 16 residues.